What follows are 28 T cell receptor beta chains derived from one specimen sequenced in a study of cytomegalovirus exposure and HLA in healthy donors. Use of 60 Vbeta and 13 Jbeta primers characterized the PCR. Generated by immunoSEQ multiplex PCR, the TCRdb table keeps only in-frame clones and is missing some. The top ten clones hold roughly 8% of a sample with more than 150,000 clones, roughly 75% of them seen once. The source material was PBMCs. Source of these receptors: a woman between 35 and 50 years old in good health and CMV-seropositive.

The chain carries TRBV27 and TRBJ2-2; a weak D match, TRBD1 (5 bases). The germline V and J ends were trimmed by 6 bases and 1 base, with 12 bases remaining between them. The CDR3 has 15 amino acids. Germline CDR1 is MNHEY and CDR2 is SMNVEV (reference sequence). This CDR3 is CASRPGFRNTGELFF. The DNA of the CDR3 is TGTGCCAGCAGACCAGGGTTCCGGAACACCGGGGAGCTGTTTTTT.

V gene TRBV5-1 combines with J gene TRBJ1-1; 12 nucleotides agree with TRBD1. Germline CDR1 SGHRS, CDR2 YFSETQ. CDR3 length: 18 residues. Trimming took 0 bases from V and 2 from J; bases not matched to a gene: 8. For the CDR3, the DNA is TGCGCCAGCAGCTTGGCCCTCGGGACAGGGGGCGCAAACACTGAAGCTTTCTTT. This translates into CASSLALGTGGANTEAFF.

V is TRBV19 and J is TRBJ2-2, with 7 positions matching TRBD2. CDR3 length: 19 amino acids. The V gene's germline CDR1 is LNHDA and CDR2 SQIVND (reference sequence). The V and J ends lost 7 bases and 2 bases, in that order; junction bases with no gene match: 19. The CDR3 region is CASMGPLGLGAANTGELFF. In DNA form, the CDR3 reads TGTGCCAGTATGGGACCCCTTGGACTAGGAGCAGCAAACACCGGGGAGCTGTTTTTT.

This chain uses TRBV28 with TRBJ2-7; tentatively, D is TRBD1 (7 bases). In germline, CDR1 is MDHEN, CDR2 SYDVKM. V lost 7 bases and J lost 4, with 14 bases in between. This CDR3 has 13 amino acids. The CDR3: CASNQGGGYEQYF. Here the CDR3 DNA reads TGTGCCAGCAATCAGGGGGGTGGGTACGAGCAGTACTTC.

This chain joins TRBV7-9 and TRBJ2-3; possible D gene TRBD2, 6 bases. Germline CDR1 SEHNR, CDR2 FQNEAQ (reference sequence). V lost 2 bases to trimming and J lost 0 bases, with 15 bases between them. The CDR3 totals 17 residues. The CDR3 bases are TGTGCCAGCAGCTTACGGGGGAGTTATCCTAGCACAGATACGCAGTATTTT. Residues: CASSLRGSYPSTDTQYF.

The genes are TRBV29-1 and TRBJ2-2; the D gene is possibly TRBD2 (6 bases). Germline V lookup: CDR1 SQVTM, CDR2 ANQGSEA. With 7 bases removed from V and 0 bases from J, the gap between germline ends came to 12 bases. There are 14 residues in the CDR3. The CDR3 region has the DNA TGCAGCGCCGGGCGCGGGGCGAACACCGGGGAGCTGTTTTTT. Residues: CSAGRGANTGELFF.

The sample holds a few counts of this clone. The chain combines TRBV4-2 with TRBJ2-7, with D maybe TRBD1 (6 bases). This CDR3 comprises 19 residues. Germline loops: CDR1 LGHNA, CDR2 YNFKEQ. V was shortened by 0 bases and J by 5 bases, with 26 bases between the two germline ends. CDR3 sequence: CASSQDIQTPDRSSHEQYF. The CDR3 nucleotides read TGTGCCAGCAGCCAAGATATTCAGACCCCCGACAGGTCCAGTCACGAGCAGTACTTC.

The chain employs TRBV19 and TRBJ2-7, with D maybe TRBD2 (7 bases). The CDR3 sequence is 13 residues long. Per the germline V gene, CDR1 is LNHDA and CDR2 is SQIVND (reference sequence). V shed 6 bases and J shed 7 bases, with 16 bases lying between them. CDR3 amino acids: CASSPLGGREQYF. CDR3 DNA sequence: TGTGCCAGTAGCCCGCTCGGGGGGCGGGAGCAGTACTTC.

The CDR3, as DNA: TGTGCCAGCAGTTCCTACAGGGGGCAGACGATTAGCAATCAGCCCCAGCATTTT. Protein product: CASSSYRGQTISNQPQHF. The rearrangement links TRBV28 to TRBJ1-5, with 9 nucleotides matching TRBD1. CDR3 length: 18 amino acids. Losses at the gene ends were 4 bases for V and 0 bases for J; bases not matched to a gene: 10. CDR1 and CDR2 from the germline V gene are MDHEN and SYDVKM.

The chain joins TRBV29-1 to TRBJ2-7; perhaps TRBD1 as D (5 bases). In germline, CDR1 is SQVTM, CDR2 ANQGSEA. The CDR3 covers 13 residues. The V and J ends lost 7 bases and 2 bases respectively, with 15 bases between them. The CDR3 loop is CSASGWAPYEQYF. CDR3 sequence (DNA): TGCAGCGCATCAGGGTGGGCCCCCTACGAGCAGTACTTC.

In regard to this clone: Sequence at one end of the junction differs from germline and may be a read error. V gene TRBV4-1 combines with J gene TRBJ1-2; D gene uncertain. Germline CDR1 reads MGHRA; CDR2 reads YSYEKL. The CDR3 is made up of 13 amino acids. As DNA, the CDR3 is TGCGCCAGCAGCCAAGATAAACAGCTACTTATGCTTTTC. This codes for CASSQDKQLLMLF.

The chain carries TRBV5-1 and TRBJ1-1; tentative D call: TRBD1 (5 bases). Trimming cost V 4 bases and J 6 bases, with 22 bases left between them. The germline CDR1 and CDR2 sequences are SGHRS and YFSETQ. The CDR3 loop spans 16 amino acids. The CDR3 region is CASSAGGGTGGSEAFF. CDR3 DNA: TGCGCCAGCAGCGCTGGAGGTGGGACGGGGGGATCTGAAGCTTTCTTT.

This clone was found once. The J gene is TRBJ2-3, the V gene TRBV4-1, with 12 nucleotides matching TRBD2. The V gene's germline CDR1 is MGHRA and CDR2 YSYEKL. With 1 base clipped from V and 8 bases from J, the junction kept 10 bases outside the gene matches. The CDR3 sequence is 17 residues long. CDR3 nucleotides: TGCGCCAGCAGCCAAGGACTAGCGGGGGAGCCGGGGGGTACGCAGTATTTT. Its translation: CASSQGLAGEPGGTQYF.

The V and J genes are TRBV5-6 and TRBJ2-7, with TRBD2 matching 9 bases. V gave up 7 bases and J gave up 7 bases; unmatched junction bases: 9. The CDR3 length is 13 residues. Germline loops: CDR1 SGHDT, CDR2 YYEEEE. The CDR3 DNA reads as TGTGCCAGCGGGTTAGCGGGAGTGCCGGAGCAGTACTTC. Encoded protein: CASGLAGVPEQYF.

The chain employs TRBV19 and TRBJ2-3; 7 positions agree with TRBD1. With V trimmed by 0 bases and J by 8 bases, 5 bases remained unmatched. This CDR3 comprises 14 residues. Per germline, CDR1 LNHDA and CDR2 SQIVND (reference sequence). The CDR3 DNA follows: TGTGCCAGTAGTATAGAATTGGGACAGCCTACGCAGTATTTT. As protein: CASSIELGQPTQYF.

V is TRBV7-6 and J is TRBJ2-1, with TRBD2 matching 13 bases. CDR1 SGHVS and CDR2 FNYEAQ come from the germline V gene. Trimming at V came to 1 base and at J to 14 bases, leaving 11 bases not matched to a gene. The CDR3 is 16 amino acids. The CDR3 protein is CASSLGGGLAGPAEFF. The CDR3 nucleotides read TGTGCCAGCAGCTTAGGGGGGGGACTAGCGGGACCCGCTGAGTTCTTC.

This clone was counted a single time. The J gene is TRBJ1-1, the V gene TRBV30, with 12 nucleotides matching TRBD1. This CDR3 spans 19 amino acids. Germline CDR1 is GTSNPN and CDR2 is SVGIG (reference sequence). J gave up 3 bases and V 5 bases, and 19 bases lay outside the gene matches. The DNA of the CDR3 is TGTGCCTGGGTTCTTACCCGCGGGGACAGGGGGCTCCCTTACACTGAAGCTTTCTTT. It codes for CAWVLTRGDRGLPYTEAFF. The full variable domain, completed using reference TRBV30 and TRBJ1-1, is SQTIHQWPATLVQPVGSPLSLECTVEGTSNPNLYWYRQAAGRGLQLLFYSVGIGQISSEVPQNLSASRPQDRQFILSSKKLLLSDSGFYLCAWVLTRGDRGLPYTEAFFGQGTRLTVV.

The chain is built from TRBV25-1 and TRBJ2-5; 9 positions agree with TRBD2. After removal of 1 base from V and 4 bases from J, the junction contained 7 bases not matched to a gene. Germline CDR1 reads MGHDK; CDR2 reads SYGVNS. This CDR3 has 16 amino acids. Here the CDR3 DNA reads TGTGCCAGCAGTGAATTTGGCGGGAGGGCTGGAGAGACCCAGTACTTC. Translated: CASSEFGGRAGETQYF.

The chain has TRBV7-9 and TRBJ2-1, with 9 bases that match TRBD2. This CDR3 contains 15 residues. Germline lookup yields CDR1 SEHNR and CDR2 FQNEAQ (reference sequence). J lost 10 bases, V lost 5 bases, and 12 bases had no gene match. This CDR3 reads CASSPGTSSLQEQFF. In DNA, the CDR3 is TGTGCCAGCAGCCCCGGGACTAGCAGCTTACAAGAGCAGTTCTTC.

J is TRBJ1-5 and V is TRBV28; TRBD1 might be the D (5 bases). This CDR3 is built from 15 residues. Germline loops: CDR1 MDHEN, CDR2 SYDVKM. V dropped 6 bases and J dropped 4 bases, with 16 bases sitting between them. CDR3 nucleotides: TGTGCCAGCAGCAAACACAGGCCGGGTAATCAGCCCCAGCATTTT. It is translated as CASSKHRPGNQPQHF.

The chain couples TRBV27 to TRBJ1-1, with unresolved D. Germline assignment: CDR1 MNHEY and CDR2 SMNVEV (reference sequence). This CDR3 has 13 amino acids. Trimming removed 2 bases at V and 4 bases at J, with 8 bases between. The CDR3 sequence: CASSLGWSTEAFF. CDR3 in DNA: TGTGCCAGCAGTTTAGGCTGGAGCACTGAAGCTTTCTTT.

The gene calls are TRBV4-1 and TRBJ2-7; D is undetermined. The CDR3 loop spans 14 amino acids. In germline, CDR1 is MGHRA, CDR2 YSYEKL. Trimming left V 4 bases short and J 0 bases short, with 10 bases between. CDR3 sequence: CASSRGVNSYEQYF. The CDR3 bases are TGCGCCAGCAGCCGCGGCGTCAACTCCTACGAGCAGTACTTC.

This rearrangement joins TRBV29-1 to TRBJ2-7; tentative D call: TRBD2 (7 bases). Germline V gives CDR1 SQVTM, CDR2 ANQGSEA. Trimming removed 0 bases from V and 2 bases from J, with 8 bases in between. The CDR3 runs 13 residues. The DNA of the CDR3 is TGCAGCGTTGAAGAAGGGGGGGCCTACGAGCAGTACTTC. It encodes CSVEEGGAYEQYF.

The chain carries TRBV7-5 and TRBJ2-2; TRBD1, the D gene given by the table, was not confirmed from the DNA. TRBV7-5 is a known pseudogene. There are 13 residues in the CDR3. The DNA for the CDR3 is TGTGCCAGAAGCCTAGAAGGGGCCGGGGAGCTGTTTTTT. It codes for CARSLEGAGELFF.

The chain links TRBV20-1 to TRBJ2-1; D is ambiguous. The CDR3 length is 8 residues. Germline CDR1 and CDR2: DFQATT and SNEGSKA (reference sequence). V gave up 6 bases and J gave up 14 bases, with 8 bases separating them. For the CDR3, the DNA is TGCAGTGCAACCGCGGAGTTCTTC. Its translation: CSATAEFF.

Points on this clone: The germline gene is not matched at one end of the junction; a read error may be the cause. The chain carries TRBV7-7 and TRBJ2-1, with a weak D call TRBD2 (9 bases). The CDR3 extends over 18 amino acids. CDR1 and CDR2 from the germline V gene are SSHAT and FNYEAQ (reference sequence). The CDR3 protein is CASSPGRGRDSGSIEQFF. The CDR3 nucleotides read TGTGCTAGCAGCCCCGGCAGGGGGCGCGATAGCGGGAGTATTGAGCAGTTCTTC.

This clone was detected a few times. The CDR3 reads CASSIIMTGANQPQHF. For the CDR3, the DNA is TGTGCCAGTAGTATAATCATGACAGGGGCTAATCAGCCCCAGCATTTT. The gene calls are TRBV19 and TRBJ1-5; the match to TRBD1 covers 8 bases. The V gene's germline CDR1 is LNHDA and CDR2 SQIVND (reference sequence). V shed 2 bases and J 4 bases; nucleotides not matched to a gene: 7. The CDR3 runs 16 residues.

The CDR3 spells CAWNGLADYEQYF. Written as DNA, the CDR3 is TGTGCCTGGAATGGACTAGCGGACTACGAGCAGTACTTC. The rearrangement uses TRBV30 and TRBJ2-7, with 10 bases lining up with TRBD2. This CDR3 is 13 amino acids long. Per germline, CDR1 GTSNPN and CDR2 SVGIG (reference sequence). V shed 4 bases, J shed 3 bases, and the junction held 3 bases outside the gene matches.